Below are 30 T cell receptor beta chains sequenced from a single sample in a study of naive and memory T cell subsets. The beta constant-region primer was an equimolar mix of two oligonucleotides covering TRBC1 and TRBC2. Ligated cDNA was amplified by four rounds of PCR with nested alpha and beta constant-region primers and SP2. TCRdb independently ran MiXCR on the UMI-ligation and nested PCR reads; one entry per CDR3 protein. The data show approximately 80,000 distinct CDR3 sequences, approximately 9.2% seen once. Sequencing input: naive CD8+ T cells from blood. The receptor set was obtained from a human donor in good health.

The chain employs TRBV10-3 and TRBJ2-1, with 12 bases lining up with TRBD2. There are 16 residues in the CDR3. The germline V gene has CDR1 ENHRY and CDR2 SYGVKD. The V gene end was trimmed by 0 bases and the J gene end by 4 bases; junction bases not matched to a gene: 1. The CDR3 DNA follows: TGTGCCATCAGTGAGTCGACTAGCGGGAGTTACAATGAGCAGTTCTTC. Amino acids: CAISESTSGSYNEQFF.

The V gene is TRBV13, the J gene TRBJ1-5, with TRBD1 as a possible D gene (5 bases). Germline V gene lookup returns CDR1 PRHDT and CDR2 FYEKMQ (reference sequence). Trimming left V 4 bases short and J 0 bases short, with 10 bases between. The CDR3 has 15 residues. CDR3 nucleotides: TGTGCCAGCAGCTCCACAGGAGATAGCAATCAGCCCCAGCATTTT. Its protein product is CASSSTGDSNQPQHF.

This clonotype was recorded many times. The gene calls are TRBV9 and TRBJ2-1; 8 bases line up with TRBD2. Germline V CDR1 and CDR2: SGDLS, YYNGEE. CDR3 length equals 13 residues. Trimming took 2 bases from V and 7 from J; bases not matched to a gene: 2. The CDR3 is CASSVRGGNEQFF. The CDR3 bases are TGTGCCAGCAGCGTCCGGGGGGGAAATGAGCAGTTCTTC.

This clonotype was counted many times. This chain connects TRBV6-6 to TRBJ2-3; D is possibly TRBD1 (6 bases). The CDR3 consists of 16 residues. Germline loops: CDR1 MNHNY, CDR2 SVGAGI (reference sequence). The ends were cut back, 6 bases at V and 2 bases at J, with 18 bases in the middle. The chain's CDR3 is CASSPPMGAPTDTQYF. For the CDR3, the DNA is TGTGCCAGCAGCCCGCCCATGGGGGCGCCCACAGATACGCAGTATTTT.

This clonotype was found many times. The chain couples TRBV7-9 to TRBJ1-2, with D perhaps matching TRBD1 (6 bases). The germline CDR1 and CDR2 sequences are SEHNR and FQNEAQ (reference sequence). V lost 5 bases, J lost 8 bases, and 18 bases lay in between. The CDR3 covers 14 residues. The DNA of the CDR3 is TGTGCCAGCAGCCAAGGGAGGGGGGCGGACGGCTACACCTTC. It codes for CASSQGRGADGYTF.

As concerns this clonotype: Relative to the germline gene, one junction end is altered; a read error may explain this. The chain combines TRBV7-2 with TRBJ2-7; the match to TRBD2 covers 12 bases. The CDR3 totals 14 residues. CDR1 is SGHTA, CDR2 FQGNSA, per germline. The CDR3 DNA follows: TGTGCCAGCAGCCCGGGACTAGCGGGCTACGAGCAGTGCTTC. This gives the protein CASSPGLAGYEQCF.

The table lists this clonotype with a few counts. This sequence joins TRBV5-6 and TRBJ2-1, with D perhaps TRBD1 or TRBD2 (5 bases each). Trimming took off 7 bases at V and 2 bases at J, with 13 bases between the two ends. The CDR3 has 14 residues. Germline V gene lookup returns CDR1 SGHDT and CDR2 YYEEEE. The chain's CDR3 is CASAWQGPYNEQFF. CDR3 sequence (DNA): TGTGCCAGCGCGTGGCAGGGACCCTACAATGAGCAGTTCTTC.

This clonotype has a count of ten or more. The gene calls are TRBV2 and TRBJ2-1; D perhaps matches TRBD2 (6 bases). The V gene lost 5 bases and the J gene lost 2 bases, with 13 bases spanning the gap. Germline V lookup: CDR1 SNHLY, CDR2 FYNNEI. CDR3 length: 15 residues. The CDR3: CASSSGGGTYNEQFF. DNA of the CDR3: TGTGCCAGCAGTTCCGGAGGCGGGACCTACAATGAGCAGTTCTTC.

This clonotype showed up many times. This chain joins TRBV7-9 and TRBJ1-1, with a possible D match to TRBD1 (6 bases). This CDR3 spans 15 amino acids. The V end lost 9 bases, the J end lost 5 bases, and 22 bases lay between the germline ends. CDR1 is SEHNR and CDR2 is FQNEAQ in the germline V gene (reference sequence). The CDR3, as DNA: TGTGCCAGTTCCGTGTCGGGGGGCCCTACGACTGAAGCTTTCTTT. This encodes CASSVSGGPTTEAFF.

The chain links TRBV27 to TRBJ2-7; 14 bases line up with TRBD2. The junction had 4 bases not matched to a gene; V was cut back by 2 bases and J by 7 bases. The CDR3 runs to 15 residues. CDR1 is MNHEY, CDR2 SMNVEV, per germline (reference sequence). CDR3 protein: CASSLRGTSGREQYF. CDR3 bases: TGTGCCAGCAGTTTACGCGGGACTAGCGGGAGAGAGCAGTACTTC.

This clonotype was detected many times. The rearrangement uses TRBV10-3 and TRBJ2-7; the D is unclear. The CDR3 is 11 amino acids. V lost 5 bases and J lost 4, with 6 bases in between. In germline, CDR1 is ENHRY, CDR2 SYGVKD. The CDR3, as DNA: TGTGCCATCAGTACAGCGTACGAGCAGTACTTC. It specifies CAISTAYEQYF.

This clonotype has more than one count but fewer than ten. The V call is TRBV6-2 or TRBV6-3, the J call TRBJ2-7; no clear D gene. Trimming cost V 5 bases and J 1 base, with 9 bases left between them. The CDR3 totals 13 residues. The germline V gene has CDR1 MNHEY and CDR2 SVGEGT. In DNA, the CDR3 is TGTGCCAGCAGTCAGACTCCTTCCTACGAGCAGTACTTC. It yields the protein CASSQTPSYEQYF.

The genes are TRBV19 and TRBJ2-7; possible D gene TRBD2, 6 bases. Germline V gene data show CDR1 as LNHDA and CDR2 as SQIVND (reference sequence). Trimming removed 5 bases from V and 3 bases from J, with 14 bases in between. The CDR3 length is 14 residues. CDR3: CASSYGGMSYEQYF. CDR3 sequence (DNA): TGTGCCAGTAGTTACGGGGGAATGAGCTACGAGCAGTACTTC.

This clonotype was found a few times. The chain carries TRBV29-1 and TRBJ2-3; 7 bases align to TRBD2. This CDR3 contains 14 residues. The junction had 11 bases not matched to a gene; V was cut back by 7 bases and J by 4 bases. Germline V lookup: CDR1 SQVTM, CDR2 ANQGSEA. The CDR3 is CSGQRPRGADTQYF. The CDR3 DNA sequence: TGCAGCGGACAGCGGCCTCGGGGGGCAGATACGCAGTATTTT.

This clonotype came up many times. The chain carries TRBV4-1 and TRBJ2-1; D unresolved. The germline gives CDR1 MGHRA, CDR2 YSYEKL. The CDR3 consists of 13 residues. V gave up 4 bases and J gave up 6 bases, with 10 bases separating them. The CDR3 sequence: CASSPSHSNEQFF. CDR3 DNA sequence: TGCGCCAGCAGCCCCAGTCATTCCAATGAGCAGTTCTTC.

This clonotype was counted only a few times. CDR3 in amino acids: CASSPRERGTGNEQFF. Here the CDR3 DNA reads TGTGCCAGCAGTCCAAGAGAGCGGGGGACTGGGAATGAGCAGTTCTTC. The chain is built from TRBV27 and TRBJ2-1, with TRBD2 matching over 8 bases. V dropped 5 bases and J dropped 7; count of bases not matched to a gene: 13. CDR3 length equals 16 residues. CDR1 and CDR2 (germline): MNHEY, SMNVEV (reference sequence).

In its sample, this clonotype was seen a few times. The CDR3: CSARDRVSNYGYTF. The CDR3 nucleotides read TGCAGTGCTAGAGATCGGGTATCTAACTATGGCTACACCTTC. The chain is built from TRBV20-1 and TRBJ1-2; D gene unclear. The germline V gene has CDR1 DFQATT and CDR2 SNEGSKA (reference sequence). V lost 0 bases to trimming and J lost 0 bases, with 8 bases between them. The length of the CDR3 is 14 residues.

This clonotype was counted at least ten times. V is TRBV20-1 and J is TRBJ2-1, with 8 bases that match TRBD1. CDR1 is DFQATT, CDR2 SNEGSKA, per germline (reference sequence). V lost 0 bases and J lost 3; bases outside the gene matches: 4. This CDR3 spans 15 amino acids. CDR3 DNA sequence: TGCAGTGCTAGAGATCACAGGGGGGACTACAATGAGCAGTTCTTC. This sequence encodes CSARDHRGDYNEQFF.

This clonotype was observed a few times. The chain recombines TRBV24-1 with TRBJ2-1, with 12 bases fitting TRBD1. J was trimmed by 8 bases and V by 5 bases; bases with no gene match: 9. The CDR3 length is 16 residues. Germline V lookup: CDR1 KGHDR, CDR2 SFDVKD. The CDR3 region is CATSAGGDRGHYEQFF. CDR3 bases: TGTGCCACCAGTGCCGGCGGGGACAGGGGGCACTATGAGCAGTTCTTC.

This clonotype showed up just a few times. The gene calls are TRBV4-3 and TRBJ2-7; the D gene is possibly TRBD1 (6 bases). The CDR3 is 14 amino acids. Germline V lookup: CDR1 LGHNA, CDR2 YSLEER. V shed 0 bases and J shed 7 bases, with 13 bases lying between them. This CDR3 reads CASSQDAAQGEQYF. CDR3 nucleotide sequence: TGCGCCAGCAGCCAAGATGCGGCCCAGGGGGAGCAGTACTTC.

This clonotype was picked up a small number of times. The chain links TRBV12-3 or TRBV12-4 to TRBJ1-5; 9 bases line up with TRBD1. The CDR3 runs to 15 residues. The trim removed 6 bases at V and 0 bases at J, leaving 3 bases unmatched. CDR3 in DNA: TGTGCCAGCAGCCTACAGGGGGCTAGCAATCAGCCCCAGCATTTT. The encoded protein is CASSLQGASNQPQHF.

This clonotype was counted many times. The chain is built from TRBV28 and TRBJ1-1, with D uncertain. The V end was cut by 7 bases, the J end by 4 bases, with 7 bases between. This CDR3 comprises 11 residues. Germline V gives CDR1 MDHEN, CDR2 SYDVKM. Written as DNA, the CDR3 is TGTGCCAGCACCCGGGCCACTGAAGCTTTCTTT. It encodes CASTRATEAFF. Using reference TRBV28 and TRBJ1-1 for the parts outside the CDR3, the full variable domain is DVKVTQSSRYLVKRTGEKVFLECVQDMDHENMFWYRQDPGLGLRLIYFSYDVKMKEKGDIPEGYSVSREKKERFSLILESASTNQTSMYLCASTRATEAFFGQGTRLTVV.

This clonotype was detected ten times or more. This chain joins TRBV29-1 and TRBJ2-7, with 7 bases matching TRBD1. Trimming removed 3 bases from V and 2 bases from J; junction bases left unmatched: 7. The CDR3 spans 14 residues. The V gene's germline CDR1 is SQVTM and CDR2 ANQGSEA. The CDR3 sequence is CSVELRTGTYEQYF. CDR3 in DNA: TGCAGCGTTGAGCTTAGGACAGGTACCTACGAGCAGTACTTC.

This clonotype was detected ten times or more. The CDR3 sequence is CASSYGTGDYNEQFF. CDR3 DNA: TGTGCCAGCAGCTACGGGACAGGAGACTACAATGAGCAGTTCTTC. This sequence joins TRBV11-3 and TRBJ2-1; TRBD1 matches at 8 bases. V gave up 4 bases and J gave up 3 bases; unmatched junction bases: 5. Germline CDR1 SGHNT, CDR2 YENEEA. CDR3 length: 15 residues.

This clonotype turned up a few times. The rearrangement joins TRBV25-1 to TRBJ2-4; 7 bases fit TRBD1. CDR3 length equals 17 residues. Looked up from germline, CDR1 is MGHDK and CDR2 is SYGVNS. V lost 5 bases to trimming and J lost 0 bases; unmatched junction nucleotides: 10. CDR3 region: CASSKEGDRLAKNIQYF. CDR3 in DNA: TGTGCCAGCAGTAAAGAAGGGGACAGACTAGCCAAAAACATTCAGTACTTC.

This clonotype was detected ten times or more. DNA for the CDR3: TGTGCCAGCAGGCGGGAAGGGACAGCCCATGGCTACACCTTC. It yields the protein CASRREGTAHGYTF. The V and J genes are TRBV9 and TRBJ1-2; 7 bases are shared with TRBD1. V lost 5 bases, J lost 6 bases, and 10 bases stayed unmatched. Germline CDR1 is SGDLS and CDR2 is YYNGEE. The CDR3 consists of 14 residues. The complete variable domain, with remaining parts taken from reference TRBV9 and TRBJ1-2, reads DSGVTQTPKHLITATGQRVTLRCSPRSGDLSVYWYQQSLDQGLQFLIQYYNGEERAKGNILERFSAQQFPDLHSELNLSSLELGDSALYFCASRREGTAHGYTFGSGTRLTVV.

This clonotype was observed at least ten times. The chain links TRBV30 to TRBJ2-7; 10 nucleotides line up with TRBD2. CDR1 and CDR2 from the germline V gene are GTSNPN and SVGIG (reference sequence). The V and J ends lost 4 bases and 3 bases, in that order; junction bases with no gene match: 0. The CDR3 sequence is 12 residues long. The CDR3 region has the DNA TGTGCCTGGACTAGCGGGGGCTACGAGCAGTACTTC. It codes for CAWTSGGYEQYF.

This chain links TRBV9 with TRBJ2-3; D may correspond to TRBD1 or TRBD2 (5 bases each). The V end was cut by 3 bases, the J end by 2 bases, with 13 bases between. CDR3 size: 15 residues. The germline CDR1 and CDR2 sequences are SGDLS and YYNGEE. The chain's CDR3 is CASSEGSFITDTQYF. The CDR3 region has the DNA TGTGCCAGCAGCGAGGGGAGCTTCATCACAGATACGCAGTATTTT. Full variable domain (outside the CDR3, taken from reference TRBV9 and TRBJ2-3): DSGVTQTPKHLITATGQRVTLRCSPRSGDLSVYWYQQSLDQGLQFLIQYYNGEERAKGNILERFSAQQFPDLHSELNLSSLELGDSALYFCASSEGSFITDTQYFGPGTRLTVL.

This sequence joins TRBV5-1 and TRBJ2-3; D is unclear. CDR1 and CDR2 (germline): SGHRS, YFSETQ. There are 14 residues in the CDR3. Trimming shortened V by 4 bases and J by 2 bases, and 11 bases separated the two germline ends. The CDR3 here is CASSPRTLTDTQYF. Written as DNA, the CDR3 is TGCGCCAGCAGCCCACGGACCCTCACAGATACGCAGTATTTT.

This clonotype was counted many times. The J gene is TRBJ2-1, the V gene TRBV4-1; D remains unclear. Germline CDR1 reads MGHRA; CDR2 reads YSYEKL. This CDR3 region has 16 residues. V lost 2 bases to trimming and J lost 5 bases, with 16 bases between them. As DNA, the CDR3 is TGCGCCAGCAGCCAACGCAACGAAACCAGGCACAATGAGCAGTTCTTC. Its protein is CASSQRNETRHNEQFF.